The clone carrying this T cell receptor beta chain occurred a few times. Its antigen remains unknown. This entry comes from a study of T cells in Graves' hyperthyroidism and ophthalmopathy. Whole-study context: Peripheral blood samples were taken at initial diagnosis, prior to any treatment.

Each patient was aged 18 to 65 and had newly diagnosed hyperthyroidism of under 2 months' duration. Thyroid ultrasound and orbital computed tomography, with clinical symptoms and serum thyroxine and TRAb, informed diagnoses. The V and J ends lost 1 base and 4 bases respectively, with 7 bases between them. The length of the CDR3 is 13 residues. From germline, CDR1 is SGHDN and CDR2 FVKESK. It was RNA transcripts that yielded the amplified TCR beta CDR3 regions. Using the HTBI primer set, a first-round RT-PCR was run on the TCR CDR3. A single record per CDR3 protein comes from TCRdb applying MiXCR to the multiplex PCR reads. This sample has around 420,000 distinct CDR3 sequences; around 15% occur once, and the top ten carry 5.3%. Study conclusions and caveats: Stable hyperthyroidism and ophthalmopathy were separated using 13 V-J signatures.

Sample: blood. The clonotype originates from a young woman with Graves' hyperthyroidism. The genes are TRBV14 and TRBJ1-2, with TRBD1 as a possible D gene (5 bases). The CDR3 spells CASSQGGAYGYTF. The CDR3 nucleotides are TGTGCCAGCAGCCAAGGCGGGGCCTATGGCTACACCTTC. The complete variable domain, with remaining parts taken from reference TRBV14 and TRBJ1-2, reads EAGVTQFPSHSVIEKGQTVTLRCDPISGHDNLYWYRRVMGKEIKFLLHFVKESKQDESGMPNNRFLAERTGGTYSTLKVQPAELEDSGVYFCASSQGGAYGYTFGSGTRLTVV.